One and the same sample provided the 20 T cell receptor beta chains below, sequenced in a study of blood T cell repertoires in COVID-19. The data were produced by immunoSEQ multiplex PCR, yet TCRdb's version contains in-frame clones alone and is incomplete. The table lists under 65,000 clones, 75% to 95% of them singletons, with more than 3% in the top ten. Material: peripheral blood. The receptors were gathered from a man aged 50 to 59 with acute or convalescent COVID-19.

This clone was seen only a few times. CDR3 DNA sequence: TGTGCCAGCAGCTTTAGTAGCGGGGATACCTACGAGCAGTACTTC. Amino acids: CASSFSSGDTYEQYF. This chain connects TRBV5-8 to TRBJ2-7, with 8 bases lining up with TRBD2. This CDR3 comprises 15 residues. Trimming cost V 2 bases and J 2 bases; bases outside gene matches: 6. CDR1 is SGHTS, CDR2 YDEGEE, per germline.

The chain links TRBV24-1 to TRBJ2-3, with 7 bases lining up with TRBD1. The V segment lost 7 bases and the J segment 1 base; nucleotides outside the gene matches: 4. Germline V CDR1 and CDR2: KGHDR, SFDVKD. The CDR3 sequence is 14 residues long. CDR3 loop: CATRGTGGTDTQYF. CDR3 DNA: TGTGCCACCAGAGGAACAGGGGGCACAGATACGCAGTATTTT.

This chain uses TRBV27 with TRBJ1-1; TRBD1 agrees at 10 bases. The CDR3 is 14 residues long. Trimming took 3 bases from V and 7 from J; bases not matched to a gene: 5. CDR1 and CDR2 from the germline V gene are MNHEY and SMNVEV (reference sequence). In nucleotides, the CDR3 is TGTGCCAGCAGTTTCGGGACAGGGGTGCGTGAAGCTTTCTTT. It encodes CASSFGTGVREAFF.

This chain connects TRBV12-3 or TRBV12-4 to TRBJ1-4; D is unclear. The ends were cut back, 3 bases at V and 8 bases at J, with 4 bases in the middle. This CDR3 spans 11 amino acids. The CDR3 sequence: CASSLREKLFF. The CDR3 coding sequence is TGTGCCAGCAGTTTGCGGGAAAAACTGTTTTTT.

This chain joins TRBV18 and TRBJ1-1; D is undetermined. Germline V gene data show CDR1 as KGHSH and CDR2 as LQKENI. V was cut by 2 bases and J by 1 base, with 17 bases left in between. CDR3 length equals 17 residues. The CDR3 protein is CASSPSKMRASNTEAFF. In DNA, the CDR3 is TGTGCCAGCTCACCATCGAAAATGAGGGCCTCGAACACTGAAGCTTTCTTT. Drawing the rest from reference TRBV18 and TRBJ1-1, the complete variable domain is NAGVMQNPRHLVRRRGQEARLRCSPMKGHSHVYWYRQLPEEGLKFMVYLQKENIIDESGMPKERFSAEFPKEGPSILRIQQVVRGDSAAYFCASSPSKMRASNTEAFFGQGTRLTVV.

The chain is built from TRBV29-1 and TRBJ2-1, with 9 nucleotides matching TRBD1. This CDR3 is 15 amino acids long. V shed 4 bases and J 10 bases; nucleotides not matched to a gene: 14. Germline CDR1 SQVTM, CDR2 ANQGSEA. The DNA for the CDR3 is TGCAGCGTTGGGCAAGGGACAGGGTGGTTCTTCGAGCAGTTCTTC. Encoded protein: CSVGQGTGWFFEQFF.

The chain joins TRBV3-1 (or the pseudogene TRBV3-2) to TRBJ1-2; D unclear. With 2 bases removed from V and 4 bases from J, the gap between germline ends came to 14 bases. This CDR3 comprises 15 residues. Germline V gene lookup returns CDR1 LGHDT and CDR2 YNNKEL (reference sequence). The CDR3 region is CASSQFTSASYGYTF. In DNA, the CDR3 is TGTGCCAGCAGCCAATTTACGTCCGCGAGCTATGGCTACACCTTC.

The chain employs TRBV3-1 (or the pseudogene TRBV3-2) and TRBJ2-7; 7 bases are shared with TRBD2. Germline V gene lookup returns CDR1 LGHDT and CDR2 YNNKEL (reference sequence). The CDR3 spans 13 residues. After removal of 5 bases from V and 7 bases from J, the junction contained 8 bases not matched to a gene. CDR3 bases: TGTGCCAGCAGCTCTAGAATCGGGGGGGAGCAGTACTTC. Its protein is CASSSRIGGEQYF.

J is TRBJ2-3 and V is TRBV10-2; TRBD2 aligns across 12 bases. The CDR3 consists of 16 residues. The V and J ends lost 2 bases and 4 bases, in that order; junction bases with no gene match: 4. Germline CDR1 is WSHSY and CDR2 is SAAADI. The CDR3 loop is CASSEQGLAGPDTQYF. DNA for the CDR3: TGCGCCAGCAGTGAGCAGGGACTAGCGGGCCCAGATACGCAGTATTTT.

The genes are TRBV6-5 and TRBJ2-3; TRBD1 agrees at 7 bases. Per the germline V gene, CDR1 is MNHEY and CDR2 is SVGAGI. This CDR3 has 15 residues. Trimming at V came to 0 bases and at J to 3 bases, leaving 3 bases not matched to a gene. CDR3 loop: CASSYSTGRTDTQYF. The CDR3 region has the DNA TGTGCCAGCAGTTACTCGACAGGGCGTACAGATACGCAGTATTTT.

The genes are TRBV12-3 or TRBV12-4 and TRBJ1-4; no clear D. V dropped 5 bases and J dropped 8 bases, with 9 bases sitting between them. This CDR3 spans 12 amino acids. The CDR3 DNA reads as TGTGCCAGCAGTGTAAGGAGCGAAAAACTGTTTTTT. It codes for CASSVRSEKLFF.

The J gene is TRBJ1-1, the V gene TRBV19; D is ambiguous. The germline V gene encodes CDR1 LNHDA and CDR2 SQIVND (reference sequence). Trimming stripped 0 bases from V and 4 bases from J, with 9 bases between. This CDR3 contains 14 residues. CDR3 nucleotides: TGTGCCAGTAGTATAGACGGGGTGGGCACTGAAGCTTTCTTT. Translating gives CASSIDGVGTEAFF.

The V gene is TRBV3-1 (or the pseudogene TRBV3-2), the J gene TRBJ2-6; 8 nucleotides match TRBD1. After removal of 7 bases from V and 2 bases from J, the junction contained 4 bases not matched to a gene. The CDR3 spans 15 residues. Germline CDR1 and CDR2: LGHDT and YNNKEL (reference sequence). As DNA, the CDR3 is TGTGCCAGCACGCCAGGGGGCGCTGGGGCCAACGTCCTGACTTTC. It translates to CASTPGGAGANVLTF.

This clone is medium-sized (0.01 to 0.1%) by share. The sample carries other DNA sequences with the same CDR3. The chain employs TRBV11-2 and TRBJ1-3; D is ambiguous. The CDR3 runs 14 residues. CDR1 and CDR2 from the germline V gene are SGHAT and FQNNGV. V was clipped by 2 bases and J by 0 bases, with 5 bases between them. CDR3 bases: TGTGCCAGCAGCTTATCAATCTCTGGAAACACCATATATTTT. It codes for CASSLSISGNTIYF.

This clone came up once. The V gene is TRBV24-1, the J gene TRBJ2-1; weak D call: TRBD2 (5 bases). The CDR3 runs 13 residues. V lost 1 base and J lost 10, with 10 bases in between. The V gene's germline CDR1 is KGHDR and CDR2 SFDVKD. The chain's CDR3 is CATSDFGEREQFF. The DNA of the CDR3 is TGTGCCACCAGTGATTTCGGGGAAAGGGAGCAGTTCTTC.

The chain couples TRBV7-8 to TRBJ1-1; no reliable D call. This CDR3 region has 15 residues. Per germline, CDR1 SGHVS and CDR2 FQNEAQ. Trimming removed 1 base from V and 3 bases from J, with 12 bases in between. The CDR3 nucleotides are TGTGCCAGCAGCTTAGATGAGGGTGCACACACTGAAGCTTTCTTT. Translation: CASSLDEGAHTEAFF.

The chain's CDR3 is CASSEAWGPGRGYTF. The CDR3 DNA follows: TGTGCCAGCAGTGAAGCGTGGGGACCTGGGAGGGGCTACACCTTC. This chain connects TRBV2 to TRBJ1-2, with D maybe TRBD1 (5 bases). The CDR3 consists of 15 residues. V dropped 0 bases and J dropped 8 bases, with 16 bases sitting between them. Germline V gene data show CDR1 as SNHLY and CDR2 as FYNNEI.

The chain combines TRBV11-2 with TRBJ2-3, with TRBD1 matching 7 bases. Germline V gene sequence: CDR1 SGHAT, CDR2 FQNNGV. After removal of 5 bases from V and 1 base from J, the junction contained 9 bases not matched to a gene. The CDR3 runs 16 residues. This CDR3 reads CASSPLFGTGTDTQYF. In nucleotides, the CDR3 is TGTGCCAGCAGCCCTTTGTTCGGGACAGGCACAGATACGCAGTATTTT.

This chain links TRBV6-5 with TRBJ1-3, with D hard to call. CDR1 and CDR2 (germline): MNHEY, SVGAGI. The CDR3 totals 13 residues. With 7 bases removed from V and 3 bases from J, the gap between germline ends came to 10 bases. CDR3 protein: CASNLAGGNTIYF. The CDR3 DNA sequence: TGTGCCAGCAACCTGGCTGGTGGAAACACCATATATTTT.

In DNA, the CDR3 is TGTGCCAGCAGTGACCGGACATTCCAAGAGACCCAGTACTTC. This encodes CASSDRTFQETQYF. The rearrangement uses TRBV6-6 and TRBJ2-5, with a weak D call TRBD1 (5 bases). Germline V gives CDR1 MNHNY, CDR2 SVGAGI (reference sequence). This CDR3 is 14 amino acids long. The germline V and J ends were trimmed by 5 bases and 1 base, with 11 bases remaining between them.